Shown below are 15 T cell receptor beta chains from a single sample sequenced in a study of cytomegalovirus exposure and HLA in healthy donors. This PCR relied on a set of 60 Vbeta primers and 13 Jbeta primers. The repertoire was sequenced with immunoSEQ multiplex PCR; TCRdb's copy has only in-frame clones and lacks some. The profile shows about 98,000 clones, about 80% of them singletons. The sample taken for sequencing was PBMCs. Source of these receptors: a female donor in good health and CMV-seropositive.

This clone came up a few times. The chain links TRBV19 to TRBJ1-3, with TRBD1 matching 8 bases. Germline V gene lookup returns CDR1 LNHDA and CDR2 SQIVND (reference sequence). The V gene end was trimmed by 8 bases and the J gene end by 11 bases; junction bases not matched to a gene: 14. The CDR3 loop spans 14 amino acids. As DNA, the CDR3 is TGTGCCAGTGAGATCCCCGGGACAGGCTCGGCCATATATTTT. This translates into CASEIPGTGSAIYF.

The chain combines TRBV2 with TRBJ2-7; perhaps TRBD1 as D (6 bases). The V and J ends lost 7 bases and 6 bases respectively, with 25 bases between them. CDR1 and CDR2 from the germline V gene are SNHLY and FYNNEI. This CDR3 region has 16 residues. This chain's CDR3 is CASTPFSGQGFGEQYF. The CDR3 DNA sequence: TGTGCCAGCACCCCCTTTTCGGGGCAGGGGTTTGGCGAGCAGTACTTC.

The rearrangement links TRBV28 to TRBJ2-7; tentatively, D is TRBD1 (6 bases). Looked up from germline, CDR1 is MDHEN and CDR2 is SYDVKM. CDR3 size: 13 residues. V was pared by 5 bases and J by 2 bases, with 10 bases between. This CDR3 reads CASSQGDTYEQYF. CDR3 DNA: TGTGCCAGCAGTCAAGGGGACACCTACGAGCAGTACTTC.

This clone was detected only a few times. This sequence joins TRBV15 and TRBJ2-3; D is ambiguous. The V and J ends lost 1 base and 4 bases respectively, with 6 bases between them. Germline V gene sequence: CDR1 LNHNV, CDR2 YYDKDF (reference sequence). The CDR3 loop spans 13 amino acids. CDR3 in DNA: TGTGCCACCAGCAGAGGGCCACCAGATACGCAGTATTTT. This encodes CATSRGPPDTQYF.

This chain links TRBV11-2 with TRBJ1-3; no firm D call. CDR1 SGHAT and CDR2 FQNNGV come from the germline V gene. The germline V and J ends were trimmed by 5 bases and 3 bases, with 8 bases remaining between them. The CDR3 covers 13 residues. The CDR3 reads CASSVLLGNTIYF. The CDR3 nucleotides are TGTGCCAGCAGCGTTCTCCTTGGAAACACCATATATTTT.

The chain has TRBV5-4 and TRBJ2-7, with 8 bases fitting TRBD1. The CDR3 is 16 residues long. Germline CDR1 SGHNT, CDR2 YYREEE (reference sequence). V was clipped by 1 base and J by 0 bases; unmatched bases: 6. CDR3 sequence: CASSLIEDRDSYEQYF. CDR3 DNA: TGTGCCAGCAGCTTGATTGAGGACAGGGACTCCTACGAGCAGTACTTC.

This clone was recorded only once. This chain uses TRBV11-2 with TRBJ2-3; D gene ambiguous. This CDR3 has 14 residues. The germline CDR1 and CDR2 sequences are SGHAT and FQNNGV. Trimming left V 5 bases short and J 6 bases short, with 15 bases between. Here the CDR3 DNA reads TGTGCCAGCAGCCCAATCCTTGTCGGGGATACGCAGTATTTT. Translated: CASSPILVGDTQYF.

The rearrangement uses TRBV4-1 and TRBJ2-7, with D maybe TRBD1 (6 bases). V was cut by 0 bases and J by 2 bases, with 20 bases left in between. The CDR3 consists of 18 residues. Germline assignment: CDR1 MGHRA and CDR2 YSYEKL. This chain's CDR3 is CASSQEEGVARFPYEQYF. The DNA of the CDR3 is TGCGCCAGCAGCCAAGAAGAGGGGGTGGCCAGGTTCCCCTACGAGCAGTACTTC.

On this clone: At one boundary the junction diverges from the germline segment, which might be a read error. The CDR3 is CASSIGGTGTKTGELFF. CDR3 nucleotides: TGTGCCAGCAGCATTGGGGGTACAGGGACGAAAACCGGGGAGCTGTTTTTT. The genes are TRBV7-9 and TRBJ2-2, with D tentatively TRBD1 (6 bases). The germline CDR1 and CDR2 sequences are SEHNR and FQNEAQ (reference sequence). CDR3 length equals 17 residues.

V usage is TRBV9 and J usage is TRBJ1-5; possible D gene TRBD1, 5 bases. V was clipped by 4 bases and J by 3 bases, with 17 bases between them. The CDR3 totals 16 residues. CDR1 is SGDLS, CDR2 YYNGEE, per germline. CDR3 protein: CASSQNPGPDNQPQHF. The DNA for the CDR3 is TGTGCCAGCAGCCAGAACCCAGGGCCGGACAATCAGCCCCAGCATTTT.

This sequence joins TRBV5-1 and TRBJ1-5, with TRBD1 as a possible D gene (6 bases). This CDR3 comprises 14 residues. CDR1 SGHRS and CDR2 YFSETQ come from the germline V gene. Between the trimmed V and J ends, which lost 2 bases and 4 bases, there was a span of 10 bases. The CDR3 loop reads CASSLQGGNQPQHF. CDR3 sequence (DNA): TGCGCCAGCAGCTTACAGGGTGGAAATCAGCCCCAGCATTTT.

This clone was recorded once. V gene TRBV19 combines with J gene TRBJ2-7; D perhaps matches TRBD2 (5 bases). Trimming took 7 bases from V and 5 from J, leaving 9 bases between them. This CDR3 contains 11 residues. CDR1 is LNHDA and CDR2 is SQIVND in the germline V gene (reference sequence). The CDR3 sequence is CASKTGDEQYF. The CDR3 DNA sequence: TGTGCCAGTAAAACCGGGGACGAGCAGTACTTC.

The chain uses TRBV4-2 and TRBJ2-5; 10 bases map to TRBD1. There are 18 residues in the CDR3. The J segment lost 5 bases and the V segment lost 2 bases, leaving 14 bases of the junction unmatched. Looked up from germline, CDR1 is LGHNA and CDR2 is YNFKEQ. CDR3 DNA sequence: TGTGCCAGCAGCCAATACATTCCCGGGACAGGGGTTAGGGAGACCCAGTACTTC. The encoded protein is CASSQYIPGTGVRETQYF.

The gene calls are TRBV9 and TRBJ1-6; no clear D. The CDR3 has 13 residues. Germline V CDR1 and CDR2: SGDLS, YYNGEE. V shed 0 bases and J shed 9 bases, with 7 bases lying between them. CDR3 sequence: CASSVAPGSPLHF. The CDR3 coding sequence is TGTGCCAGCAGCGTAGCTCCGGGTTCACCCCTCCACTTT.

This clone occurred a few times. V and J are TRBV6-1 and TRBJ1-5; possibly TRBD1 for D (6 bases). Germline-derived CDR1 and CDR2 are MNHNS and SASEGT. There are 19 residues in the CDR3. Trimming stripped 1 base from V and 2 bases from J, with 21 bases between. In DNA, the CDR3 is TGTGCCAGCAGTGAAGTGTGGGCCACAGGGAAGTTTGGCAATCAGCCCCAGCATTTT. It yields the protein CASSEVWATGKFGNQPQHF.